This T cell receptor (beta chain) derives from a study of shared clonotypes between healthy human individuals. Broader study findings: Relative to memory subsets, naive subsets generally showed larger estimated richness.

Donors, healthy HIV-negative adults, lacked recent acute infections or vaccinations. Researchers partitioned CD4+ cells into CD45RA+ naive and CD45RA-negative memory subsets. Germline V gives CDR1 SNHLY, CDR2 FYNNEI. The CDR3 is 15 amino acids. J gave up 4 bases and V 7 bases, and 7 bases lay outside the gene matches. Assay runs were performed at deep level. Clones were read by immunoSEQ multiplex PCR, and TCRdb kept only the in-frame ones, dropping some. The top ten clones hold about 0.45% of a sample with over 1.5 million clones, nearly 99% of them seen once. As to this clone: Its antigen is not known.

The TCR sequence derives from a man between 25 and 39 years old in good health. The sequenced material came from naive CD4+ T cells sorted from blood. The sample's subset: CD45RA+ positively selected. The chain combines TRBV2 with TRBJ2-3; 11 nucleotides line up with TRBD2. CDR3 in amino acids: CASTKLAGAADTQYF. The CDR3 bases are TGTGCCAGCACAAAACTAGCGGGAGCAGCAGATACGCAGTATTTT.